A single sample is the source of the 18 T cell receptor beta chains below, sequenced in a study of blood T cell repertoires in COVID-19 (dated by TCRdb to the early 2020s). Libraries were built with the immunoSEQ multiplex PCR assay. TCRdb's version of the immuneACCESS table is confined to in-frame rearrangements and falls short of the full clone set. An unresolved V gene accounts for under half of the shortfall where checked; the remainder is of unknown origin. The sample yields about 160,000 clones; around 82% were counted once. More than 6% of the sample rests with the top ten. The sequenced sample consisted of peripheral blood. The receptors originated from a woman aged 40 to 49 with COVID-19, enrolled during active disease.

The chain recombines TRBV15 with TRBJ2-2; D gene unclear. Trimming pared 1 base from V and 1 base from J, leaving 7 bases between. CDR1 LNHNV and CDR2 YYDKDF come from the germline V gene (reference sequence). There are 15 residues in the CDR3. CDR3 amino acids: CATSRVPENTGELFF. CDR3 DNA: TGTGCCACCAGCAGAGTTCCAGAGAACACCGGGGAGCTGTTTTTT.

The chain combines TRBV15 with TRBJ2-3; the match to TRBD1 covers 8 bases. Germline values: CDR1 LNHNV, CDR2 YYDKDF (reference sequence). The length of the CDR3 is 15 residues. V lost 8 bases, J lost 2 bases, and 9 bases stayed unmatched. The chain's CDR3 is CATSQRTGHTDTQYF. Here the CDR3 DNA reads TGTGCCACCTCGCAGAGGACAGGGCACACAGATACGCAGTATTTT.

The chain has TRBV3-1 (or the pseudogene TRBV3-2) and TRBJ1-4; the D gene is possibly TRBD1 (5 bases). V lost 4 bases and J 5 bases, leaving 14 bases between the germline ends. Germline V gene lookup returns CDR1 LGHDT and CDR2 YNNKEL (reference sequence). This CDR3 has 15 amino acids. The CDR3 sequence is CASSPGGAGNEKLFF. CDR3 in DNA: TGTGCCAGCAGCCCCGGGGGAGCAGGAAATGAAAAACTGTTTTTT.

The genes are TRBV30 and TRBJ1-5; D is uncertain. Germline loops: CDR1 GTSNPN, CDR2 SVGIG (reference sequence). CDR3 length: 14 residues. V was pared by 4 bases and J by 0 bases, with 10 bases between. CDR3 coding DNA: TGTGCCTGGACAGAACACAATAGCAATCAGCCCCAGCATTTT. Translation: CAWTEHNSNQPQHF.

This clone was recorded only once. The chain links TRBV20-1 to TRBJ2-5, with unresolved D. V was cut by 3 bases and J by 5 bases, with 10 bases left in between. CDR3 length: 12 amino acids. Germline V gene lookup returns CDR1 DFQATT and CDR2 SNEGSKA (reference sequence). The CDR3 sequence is CSASRARETQYF. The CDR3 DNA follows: TGCAGTGCTAGTCGAGCCAGGGAGACCCAGTACTTC.

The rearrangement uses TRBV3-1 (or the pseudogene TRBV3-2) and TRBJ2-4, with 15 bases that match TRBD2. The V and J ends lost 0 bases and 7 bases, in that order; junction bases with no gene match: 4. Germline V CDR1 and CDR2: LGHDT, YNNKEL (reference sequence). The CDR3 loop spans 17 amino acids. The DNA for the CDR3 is TGTGCCAGCAGCCAAGATCCTGGACTAGCGGGAGGGAACATTCAGTACTTC. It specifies CASSQDPGLAGGNIQYF.

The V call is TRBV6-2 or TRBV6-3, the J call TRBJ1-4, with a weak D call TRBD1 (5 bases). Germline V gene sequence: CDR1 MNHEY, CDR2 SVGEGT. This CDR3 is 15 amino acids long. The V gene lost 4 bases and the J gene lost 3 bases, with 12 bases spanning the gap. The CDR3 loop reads CASSSIGQANEKLFF. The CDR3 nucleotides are TGTGCCAGCAGTTCCATCGGACAAGCTAATGAAAAACTGTTTTTT.

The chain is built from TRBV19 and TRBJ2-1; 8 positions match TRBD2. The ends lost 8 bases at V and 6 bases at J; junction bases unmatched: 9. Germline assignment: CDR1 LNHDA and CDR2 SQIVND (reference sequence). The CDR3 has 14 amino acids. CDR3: CASSIAGSFNEQFF. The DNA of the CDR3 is TGTGCCAGTTCCATAGCGGGGTCTTTCAATGAGCAGTTCTTC.

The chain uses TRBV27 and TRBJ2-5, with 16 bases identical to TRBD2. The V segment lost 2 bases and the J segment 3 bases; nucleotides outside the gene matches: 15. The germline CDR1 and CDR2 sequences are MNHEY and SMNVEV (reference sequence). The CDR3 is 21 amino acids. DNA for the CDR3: TGTGCCAGCAGTTTACTTCATCCGGGACTAGCGGGGGGGCCCGCAAAAGAGACCCAGTACTTC. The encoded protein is CASSLLHPGLAGGPAKETQYF.

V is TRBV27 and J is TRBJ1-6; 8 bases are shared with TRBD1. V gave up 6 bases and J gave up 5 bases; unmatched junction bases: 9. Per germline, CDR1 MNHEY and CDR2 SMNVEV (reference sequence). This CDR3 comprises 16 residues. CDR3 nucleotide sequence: TGTGCCAGCAGCCCGGACAGGGAACGGGATAATTCACCCCTCCACTTT. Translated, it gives CASSPDRERDNSPLHF.

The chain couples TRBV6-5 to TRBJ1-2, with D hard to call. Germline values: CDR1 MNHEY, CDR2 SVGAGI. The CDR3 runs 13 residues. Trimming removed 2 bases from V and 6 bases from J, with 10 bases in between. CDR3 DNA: TGTGCCAGCAGTTACGAAGCGCCTCATGGCTACACCTTC. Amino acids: CASSYEAPHGYTF.

DNA for the CDR3: TGTGCCAGCAGTGCGATAACTGTCGGGAGGGCCAATGAGCAGTTCTTC. Amino acid sequence: CASSAITVGRANEQFF. The chain is built from TRBV6-1 and TRBJ2-1; 8 bases agree with TRBD2. V shed 4 bases and J 6 bases; nucleotides not matched to a gene: 11. Germline V gene lookup returns CDR1 MNHNS and CDR2 SASEGT. The CDR3 consists of 16 residues.

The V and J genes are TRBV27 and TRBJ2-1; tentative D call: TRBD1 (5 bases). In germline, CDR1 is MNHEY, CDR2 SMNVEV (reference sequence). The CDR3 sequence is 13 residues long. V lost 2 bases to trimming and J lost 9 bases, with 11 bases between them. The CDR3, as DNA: TGTGCCAGCAGTTTAGTAGGGGCTAGTGAGCAGTTCTTC. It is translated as CASSLVGASEQFF.

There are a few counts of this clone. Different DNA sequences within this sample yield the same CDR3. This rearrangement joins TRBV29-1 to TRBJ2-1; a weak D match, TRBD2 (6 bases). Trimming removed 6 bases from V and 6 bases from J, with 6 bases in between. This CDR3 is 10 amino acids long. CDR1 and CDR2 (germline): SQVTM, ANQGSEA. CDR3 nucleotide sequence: TGCAGCGTGCGGGGCAATGAGCAGTTCTTC. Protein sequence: CSVRGNEQFF.

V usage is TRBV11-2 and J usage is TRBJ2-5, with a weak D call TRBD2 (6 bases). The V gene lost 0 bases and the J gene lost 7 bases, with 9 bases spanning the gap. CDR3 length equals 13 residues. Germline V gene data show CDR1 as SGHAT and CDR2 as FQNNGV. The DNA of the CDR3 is TGTGCCAGCAGCTTAGATCACGGGGGGACCCAGTACTTC. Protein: CASSLDHGGTQYF.

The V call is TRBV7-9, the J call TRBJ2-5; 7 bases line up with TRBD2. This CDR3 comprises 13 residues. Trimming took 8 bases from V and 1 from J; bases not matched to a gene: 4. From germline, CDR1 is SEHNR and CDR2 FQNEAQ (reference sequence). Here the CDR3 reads CASGLVAQETQYF. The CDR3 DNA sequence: TGTGCCAGCGGACTAGTGGCCCAAGAGACCCAGTACTTC.

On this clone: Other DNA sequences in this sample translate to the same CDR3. DNA of the CDR3: TGTGCCAGCAGCCTGACAGGGAATGAGCAGTTCTTC. This sequence encodes CASSLTGNEQFF. The chain joins TRBV7-9 to TRBJ2-1, with TRBD1 matching 7 bases. Germline CDR1 reads SEHNR; CDR2 reads FQNEAQ (reference sequence). V gave up 5 bases and J gave up 7 bases; unmatched junction bases: 2. The CDR3 runs to 12 residues.

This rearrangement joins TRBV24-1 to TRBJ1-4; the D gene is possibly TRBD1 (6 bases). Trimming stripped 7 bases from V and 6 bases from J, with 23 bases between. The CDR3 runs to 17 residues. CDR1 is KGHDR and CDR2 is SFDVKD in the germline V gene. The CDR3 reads CATRAPQGPTGYEKLFF. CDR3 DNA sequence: TGTGCCACCAGGGCCCCCCAGGGGCCGACGGGGTATGAAAAACTGTTTTTT.